The TCR beta chain described here comes from a study of OX40 agonist ivuxolimab in advanced cancers. Study summary: Hepatocellular carcinoma, melanoma, renal cell or head and neck cancer was diagnosed in the dose-escalation patients. Prior anti-PD-1, anti-PD-L1 or anti-CTLA-4 therapy was allowed; 30% to 40% had some.

This clone was observed once. Its antigen is as yet unknown. Generated by immunoSEQ multiplex PCR, the TCRdb table keeps only in-frame clones and is missing some. The sample lists 75,000 to 80,000 clones, about 90% occurring once. General study findings and limits: Nonresponders included some who also had low normalized T-cell clonal expansion. At 0.1 to 3.0 mg/kg and by week 6, CD4+ and CD8+ T cells in the blood had expanded clonally.

The germline CDR1 and CDR2 sequences are SGHTA and FQGNSA. The CDR3 is made up of 19 amino acids. V trimming: 5 bases; J trimming: 2 bases; junction bases outside the gene matches: 12. Sequencing used CD4+ or CD8+ T cells sorted from blood, obtained in a trial of the OX40 agonist ivuxolimab. The J gene is TRBJ2-3, the V gene TRBV7-2; 14 bases match TRBD2. This sequence originates from an adult with an advanced solid tumor such as melanoma, head and neck, liver or kidney cancer. CDR3 residues: CASSLGTSGSFVDTDTQYF. The CDR3 DNA follows: TGTGCCAGCAGCCTCGGGACTAGCGGGAGTTTTGTTGACACAGATACGCAGTATTTT.